This TCR beta chain was recorded in a study of coeliac disease. Turning to the study itself: Without high-resolution HLA typing, biased TRBV7-2 usage was examined as a proof of principle.

This clone has a handful of counts. Antigen specificity is unknown. Study-wide results and caveats: According to the authors, this method cannot detect gliadin-specific T cells in an unbiased way. Known gliadin-specific TRB sequences: about 50% of the 18 coeliac samples, only 1 of 6 controls.

This CDR3 has 17 residues. Germline-derived CDR1 and CDR2 are SGHAT and FQNNGV. The V and J ends lost 2 bases and 6 bases, in that order; junction bases with no gene match: 13. Assay used: immunoSEQ multiplex PCR; TCRdb lists only in-frame clones, some missing. The data contain some 3,600 clones, about three fifths of them singletons. This TCR was sampled from a man aged 65 to 79 without celiac disease. The chain has TRBV11-2 and TRBJ2-3; 8 bases align to TRBD2. The sample comprised lymphocytes from the gut lamina propria. CDR3 in DNA: TGTGCCAGCAGCTTAAGGGGTCGGGGGGGCGGCGTCGATACGCAGTATTTT. This encodes CASSLRGRGGGVDTQYF.